This T cell receptor (beta chain) was captured by sequencing in a study of blood T cell repertoires in COVID-19. The CDR3 is made up of 18 amino acids. With V trimmed by 0 bases and J by 2 bases, 12 bases remained unmatched. Germline CDR1 reads LGHNA; CDR2 reads YNFKEQ. As processed by the authors: The assay estimated nucleated cells by amplifying reference gene primers. The protocol was immunoSEQ multiplex PCR, while the TCRdb copy is restricted to in-frame clones and leaves out a portion. From that table come the V and J calls and clone size; the DNA was used to work out D and trimming. The sample shows about 400,000 clones, roughly 91% of them seen only once.

The genes are TRBV4-2 and TRBJ2-7; 8 nucleotides agree with TRBD2. The sample comprised peripheral blood. The receptor comes from a woman younger than 45 with acute or convalescent COVID-19. CDR3 protein: CASSQEIFRGTRAYEQYF. The CDR3 nucleotides are TGTGCCAGCAGCCAAGAGATATTTCGGGGGACTAGAGCCTACGAGCAGTACTTC.